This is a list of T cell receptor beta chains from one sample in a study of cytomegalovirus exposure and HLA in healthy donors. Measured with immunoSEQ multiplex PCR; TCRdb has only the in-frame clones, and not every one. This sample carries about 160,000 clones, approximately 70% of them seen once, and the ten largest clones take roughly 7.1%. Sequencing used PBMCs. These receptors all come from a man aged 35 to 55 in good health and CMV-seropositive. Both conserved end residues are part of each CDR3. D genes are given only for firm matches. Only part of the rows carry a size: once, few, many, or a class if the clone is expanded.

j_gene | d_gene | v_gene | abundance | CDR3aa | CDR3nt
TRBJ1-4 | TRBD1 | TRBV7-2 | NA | CASSRGQGTNEKLFF | TGTGCCAGCAGCCGCGGACAGGGAACTAATGAAAAACTGTTTTTT
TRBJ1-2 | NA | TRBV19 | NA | CASSMRLNYGYTF | TGTGCCAGTAGTATGAGGCTGAACTATGGCTACACCTTC
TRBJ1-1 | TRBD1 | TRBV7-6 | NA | CASSAWTGPTGTEAFF | TGTGCCAGCAGCGCCTGGACAGGTCCTACGGGCACTGAAGCTTTCTTT
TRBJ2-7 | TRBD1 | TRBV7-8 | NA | CASSLAGQGAKDYEQYF | TGTGCCAGCAGCTTAGCGGGGCAGGGGGCAAAAGACTACGAGCAGTACTTC
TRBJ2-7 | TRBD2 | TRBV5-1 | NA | CASSLGTSGDFSYEQYF | TGCGCCAGCAGCCTTGGGACTAGCGGGGATTTCTCCTACGAGCAGTACTTC
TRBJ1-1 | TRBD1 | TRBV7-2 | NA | CASSHPQGGAGGNTEAFF | TGTGCCAGCAGCCACCCCCAGGGGGGGGCGGGGGGGAACACTGAAGCTTTCTTT
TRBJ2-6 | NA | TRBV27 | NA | CASSLTGLLSSGANVLTF | TGTGCCAGCAGTTTGACAGGCCTCTTGAGCTCTGGGGCCAACGTCCTGACTTTC
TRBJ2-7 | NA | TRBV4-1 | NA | CASSQEVGHSAYEQYF | TGCGCCAGCAGCCAAGAGGTCGGACATTCGGCCTACGAGCAGTACTTC
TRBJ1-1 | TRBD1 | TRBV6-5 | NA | CASSYSTGEAFF | TGTGCCAGCAGTTACTCGACAGGGGAAGCTTTCTTT
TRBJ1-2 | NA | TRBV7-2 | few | CASSFGHGYGYTF | TGTGCCAGCAGCTTTGGACACGGCTATGGCTACACCTTC
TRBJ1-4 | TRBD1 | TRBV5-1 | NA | CASSPQGTGILPEKLFF | TGCGCCAGCAGCCCCCAGGGGACAGGGATCCTCCCTGAAAAACTGTTTTTT
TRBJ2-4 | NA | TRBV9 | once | CASSGDMENIQYF | TGTGCCAGCAGCGGGGACATGGAAAACATTCAGTACTTC
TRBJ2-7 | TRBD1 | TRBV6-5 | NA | CASSSRTGSHEQYF | TGTGCCAGCAGCTCCCGGACAGGGAGCCACGAGCAGTACTTC
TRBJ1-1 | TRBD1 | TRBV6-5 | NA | CAGSYRTGVNTEAFF | TGTGCCGGCAGTTACAGGACAGGCGTGAACACTGAAGCTTTCTTT
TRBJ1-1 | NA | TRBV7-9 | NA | CASSSEGIYYTEAFF | TGTGCCAGCAGCTCCGAGGGCATCTACTACACTGAAGCTTTCTTT
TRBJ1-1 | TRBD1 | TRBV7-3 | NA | CASSPNRGSTEAFF | TGTGCCAGCAGCCCAAACAGGGGTTCCACTGAAGCTTTCTTT
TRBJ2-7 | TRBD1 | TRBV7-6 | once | CASSNRQGTYEQYF | TGTGCCAGCAGCAACCGACAGGGAACCTACGAGCAGTACTTC
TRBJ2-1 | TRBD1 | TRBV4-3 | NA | CASSQDPYSTGVTSNSYNEQFF | TGCGCCAGCAGCCAAGACCCCTACTCGACAGGGGTTACTTCGAACTCCTACAATGAGCAGTTCTTC
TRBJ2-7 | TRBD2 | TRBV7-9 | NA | CASSLHSRGTYEQYF | TGTGCCAGCAGCTTACATTCGCGGGGGACCTACGAGCAGTACTTC
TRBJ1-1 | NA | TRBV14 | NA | CASSADPGGGAFF | TGTGCCAGCAGCGCTGATCCTGGGGGAGGAGCTTTCTTT
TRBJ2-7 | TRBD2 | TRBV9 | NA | CASSVAGGGFYEQYF | TGTGCCAGCAGCGTGGCGGGGGGCGGGTTCTACGAGCAGTACTTC
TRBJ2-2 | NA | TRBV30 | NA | CAWSFTGELFF | TGTGCCTGGAGCTTTACCGGGGAGCTGTTTTTT
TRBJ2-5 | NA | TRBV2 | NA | CASTRTRQETQYF | TGTGCCAGCACCCGAACTAGGCAAGAGACCCAGTACTTC
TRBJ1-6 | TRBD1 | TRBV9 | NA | CASSAQGADYNSPLHF | TGTGCCAGCAGCGCACAGGGGGCGGATTATAATTCACCCCTCCACTTT
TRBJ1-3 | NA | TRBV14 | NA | CASSQVVSGPSSGNTIYF | TGTGCCAGCAGCCAAGTGGTCTCAGGGCCTAGCTCTGGAAACACCATATATTTT
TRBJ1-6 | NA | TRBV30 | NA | CAWSFIPGGSPLHF | TGTGCCTGGAGTTTTATTCCCGGGGGTTCACCCCTCCACTTT
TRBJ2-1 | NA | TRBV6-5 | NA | CASSYTRGLGGNEQFF | TGTGCCAGCAGTTACACCCGGGGACTTGGGGGCAATGAGCAGTTCTTC
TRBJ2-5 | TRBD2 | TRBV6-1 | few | CASSETSGGSKTQYF | TGTGCCAGCAGTGAAACTAGCGGGGGCTCTAAGACCCAGTACTTC
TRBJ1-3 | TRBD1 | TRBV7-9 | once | CASSLADRGTHYSGNTIYF | TGTGCCAGCAGCTTAGCGGACAGGGGAACCCACTACTCTGGAAACACCATATATTTT
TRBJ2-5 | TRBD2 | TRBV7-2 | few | CASSLSGGAETQYF | TGTGCCAGCAGCCTTAGCGGGGGGGCAGAGACCCAGTACTTC
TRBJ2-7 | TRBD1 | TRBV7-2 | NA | CASSRGQGYEQYF | TGTGCCAGCAGCCGAGGACAGGGCTACGAGCAGTACTTC
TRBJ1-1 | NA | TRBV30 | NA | CAWIKGEGMNTEAFF | TGTGCCTGGATTAAAGGGGAGGGGATGAACACTGAAGCTTTCTTT
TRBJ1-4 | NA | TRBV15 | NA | CATSRRGLSNEKLFF | TGTGCCACCAGCCGTAGGGGGTTGTCTAATGAAAAACTGTTTTTT
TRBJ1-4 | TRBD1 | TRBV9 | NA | CASSRDRVGEKLFF | TGTGCCAGCAGCCGTGACAGGGTGGGTGAAAAACTGTTTTTT
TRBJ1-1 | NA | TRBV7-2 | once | CASSSAEEGRSNTEAFF | TGTGCCAGCAGCTCCGCGGAGGAGGGCAGATCGAACACTGAAGCTTTCTTT
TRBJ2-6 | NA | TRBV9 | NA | CASSVLAPPGANVLTF | TGTGCCAGCAGCGTATTGGCCCCACCTGGGGCCAACGTCCTGACTTTC
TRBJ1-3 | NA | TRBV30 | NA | CAWSSRAGPGNTIYF | TGTGCCTGGAGTTCCCGTGCGGGACCGGGAAACACCATATATTTT
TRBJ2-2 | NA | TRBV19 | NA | CASSPQETTGELFF | TGTGCCAGTAGTCCACAGGAGACCACCGGGGAGCTGTTTTTT
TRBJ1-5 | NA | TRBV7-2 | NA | CASNTGSNGQPQHF | TGTGCCAGCAACACAGGGAGCAACGGGCAGCCCCAGCATTTT
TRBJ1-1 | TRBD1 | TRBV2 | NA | CASSVQGARTEAFF | TGTGCCAGCAGCGTACAGGGGGCGCGTACCGAAGCTTTCTTT